A selection of T cell receptor beta chains follows, all from one sample in a study of beta chain features in type 1 diabetes. TCRdb's copy holds only in-frame clones and misses some; the assay was immunoSEQ multiplex PCR. The sample carries about 16,000 clones, 55% recorded once. Sequencing was performed on stem cell memory CD4+ T cells from blood. All receptors derive from a woman aged 18-35 years in good health. CDR3s include the opening cysteine and the closing phenylalanine or tryptophan. A D gene is named only where the DNA matches it firmly. For some rows the clone size is stated as once, few or many, or as a class when expanded; others skip it.

J: TRBJ1-2; V: TRBV6-6; size: few; D: TRBD1; DNA: TGTGCCAGCAGTCAGGACAGGGGGCCTGGCTACACCTTC; CDR3: CASSQDRGPGYTF
J: TRBJ2-5; V: TRBV5-8; size: NA; D: NA; DNA: TGTGCCAGCAGCCCCCGAGACAGATTCCTATCGCAGTACTTC; CDR3: CASSPRDRFLSQYF
J: TRBJ1-5; V: TRBV29-1; size: few; D: NA; DNA: TGCAGCGTCCTGACAAGTAGCAATCAGCCCCAGCATTTT; CDR3: CSVLTSSNQPQHF
J: TRBJ2-1; V: TRBV7-9; size: NA; D: TRBD2; DNA: TGTGCTAGCAGCTTATCTAGCGGGAACGATGAGCTGTTCTTC; CDR3: CASSLSSGNDELFF
J: TRBJ1-2; V: TRBV2; size: NA; D: TRBD1; DNA: TGTGCCAGCAGTCTGGGGACAGGGGGCGAAGGTAGAATCTTC; CDR3: CASSLGTGGEGRIF
J: TRBJ2-2; V: TRBV7-9; size: NA; D: TRBD2; DNA: TGTGCCAGCAGCTTAGTAGGTGCGGGGGACAACACCGGGGAGCTGTTTTTT; CDR3: CASSLVGAGDNTGELFF
J: TRBJ1-3; V: TRBV11-2; size: NA; D: TRBD1; DNA: TGTGCCAGCAGCACGGGGACAGGGTACTCTGGAAACACCATATATTTT; CDR3: CASSTGTGYSGNTIYF
J: TRBJ2-3; V: TRBV5-1; size: NA; D: TRBD2; DNA: TGCGCCAGCAGCTTGGCTGCGCTAGCGGGAGTAGATACGCAGTATTTT; CDR3: CASSLAALAGVDTQYF
J: TRBJ2-7; V: TRBV5-4; size: NA; D: NA; DNA: TGTGCCAGCAGCCCGGGACACCCGAGCTCCTACGAGCAGTACTTC; CDR3: CASSPGHPSSYEQYF
J: TRBJ2-3; V: TRBV5-5; size: few; D: NA; DNA: TGTGCCAGCAGTTCGACTGCCAATACGCAGTATTTT; CDR3: CASSSTANTQYF
J: TRBJ2-5; V: TRBV9; size: NA; D: TRBD1; DNA: TGTGCCAGCAGCGCCCGGGACAGAGAGACCCAGTACTTC; CDR3: CASSARDRETQYF
J: TRBJ1-1; V: TRBV2; size: NA; D: TRBD1; DNA: TGTGCCAGCAGTCGAGACAGGGGCAATATGAACACTGAAGCTTTCTTT; CDR3: CASSRDRGNMNTEAFF
J: TRBJ1-2; V: TRBV30; size: NA; D: TRBD1; DNA: TGTGCCACTTGGACAGGGGGAAACTATGGCTACACCTTC; CDR3: CATWTGGNYGYTF
J: TRBJ2-5; V: TRBV7-3; size: NA; D: NA; DNA: TGTGCCAGCAGCCCCTCGCCGGGAGAGACCCAGTACTTC; CDR3: CASSPSPGETQYF
J: TRBJ1-1; V: TRBV30; size: once; D: NA; DNA: TGTGCCTGGAGTCCCCCGGGAGACACTGAAGCTTTCTTT; CDR3: CAWSPPGDTEAFF
J: TRBJ2-3; V: TRBV20-1; size: NA; D: NA; DNA: TGCAGTGCTACTGTAGCAGATACGCAGTATTTT; CDR3: CSATVADTQYF
J: TRBJ2-7; V: TRBV5-1; size: NA; D: TRBD1; DNA: TGCGCCAGCAGCACAGGGGCTTTGCTCTACGAGCAGTACTTC; CDR3: CASSTGALLYEQYF
J: TRBJ1-4; V: TRBV10-3; size: NA; D: TRBD1; DNA: TGTGCCCTCTCGGCCCAGGGGGATGAAAAACTGTTTTTT; CDR3: CALSAQGDEKLFF
J: TRBJ1-1; V: TRBV27; size: NA; D: NA; DNA: TGTGCCAGCAGTCCAGGGGCAGAGGCTGAAGCTTTCTTT; CDR3: CASSPGAEAEAFF
J: TRBJ2-3; V: TRBV11-2; size: NA; D: TRBD2; DNA: TGTGCCAGCAGCTTAGATCGTACTAGCGGGATGGATACGCAGTATTTT; CDR3: CASSLDRTSGMDTQYF
J: TRBJ2-7; V: TRBV5-1; size: NA; D: TRBD1; DNA: TGCGCCAGCAGCTTGGATGGACAGGAACTAAGACGCGAGCAGTACTTC; CDR3: CASSLDGQELRREQYF
J: TRBJ2-5; V: TRBV21-1; size: NA; D: NA; DNA: TGTGCCAGCAGCCCCCGGACTGGCCCGGGGGCCCAGTACTTC; CDR3: CASSPRTGPGAQYF
J: TRBJ1-1; V: TRBV7-9; size: NA; D: TRBD1; DNA: TGTGCCAGCAGCTTCGGGGGACAGGGCGGCACTGAAGCTTTCTTT; CDR3: CASSFGGQGGTEAFF
J: TRBJ2-5; V: TRBV18; size: NA; D: NA; DNA: TGTGCCAGCTCACCCCTGCCAACTAGCAATAGAGAAGAGACCCAGTACTTC; CDR3: CASSPLPTSNREETQYF
J: TRBJ2-3; V: TRBV5-1; size: NA; D: TRBD1; DNA: TGCGCCAGCAGCAAAGAAGGACAGGGGGTATCGGATACGCAGTATTTT; CDR3: CASSKEGQGVSDTQYF
J: TRBJ2-1; V: TRBV4-1; size: NA; D: TRBD2; DNA: TGCGCCAGCAGCCCAGGCCGACGGGGGGGCCCCGACAATGAGCAGTTCTTC; CDR3: CASSPGRRGGPDNEQFF
J: TRBJ2-3; V: TRBV2; size: NA; D: TRBD1; DNA: TGTGCCAGCAGTTTCGCGACAGGGGGGGGCACAGATACGCAGTATTTT; CDR3: CASSFATGGGTDTQYF
J: TRBJ2-1; V: TRBV30; size: few; D: NA; DNA: TGTGCTGGGGCGGAAACGACAATGAGCATGTTCTTC; CDR3: CAGAETTMSMFF
J: TRBJ2-7; V: TRBV28; size: few; D: NA; DNA: TGTGCCAGCAGTGGGGCCGATCTCCTTGCCTACGAGCAGTACTTC; CDR3: CASSGADLLAYEQYF
J: TRBJ1-5; V: TRBV30; size: NA; D: NA; DNA: TGTGCCTGGAGTGCTTCTGGGAGCTTCAATCAGCCCCAGCATTTT; CDR3: CAWSASGSFNQPQHF
J: TRBJ2-2; V: TRBV30; size: NA; D: TRBD1; DNA: TGTGCCTCAGGGGGTAGCCTCGCCGGGGAGCTGTTTTTT; CDR3: CASGGSLAGELFF
J: TRBJ1-1; V: TRBV29-1; size: NA; D: TRBD1; DNA: TGCAGCGCCTCTTATGGACAGGCCACTAACACTGAAGCTTTCTTT; CDR3: CSASYGQATNTEAFF
J: TRBJ2-1; V: TRBV30; size: NA; D: NA; DNA: TGTGCCTGGAGGGTTGGACATACCGATGAGCAGTTCTTC; CDR3: CAWRVGHTDEQFF
J: TRBJ2-2; V: TRBV28; size: NA; D: NA; DNA: TGTGCCAGCAGTGCTCCAGGACTCGGGACCGGGGAGCTGTTTTTT; CDR3: CASSAPGLGTGELFF
J: TRBJ2-1; V: TRBV9; size: NA; D: NA; DNA: TGTGCCAGCAGCCCTCAGAACAATGAGCAGTTCTTC; CDR3: CASSPQNNEQFF
J: TRBJ2-2; V: TRBV7-3; size: NA; D: TRBD2; DNA: TGTGCCAGCAGCCATAGACTAGCGGGGGGCACCGGGGAGCTGTTTTTT; CDR3: CASSHRLAGGTGELFF
J: TRBJ2-7; V: TRBV12-5; size: NA; D: TRBD2; DNA: TGTGCTAGTGGTTTGTACAAGGGACTAGCGGGAGACCACCTTTACGAGCAGTACTTC; CDR3: CASGLYKGLAGDHLYEQYF
J: TRBJ1-3; V: TRBV4-1; size: NA; D: NA; DNA: TGCGCCAGCAGCCAAGATCTCCAGGGCTTAGGAAACACCATATATTTT; CDR3: CASSQDLQGLGNTIYF
J: TRBJ2-7; V: TRBV5-1; size: NA; D: NA; DNA: TGCGCCAGCAGCTTGGACGTGGGAGGACCCTACGAGCAGTACTTC; CDR3: CASSLDVGGPYEQYF
J: TRBJ2-5; V: TRBV5-8; size: once; D: TRBD1; DNA: TGTGCCAGCAGCCGGGACAGGGGCCAAGAGACCCAGTACTTC; CDR3: CASSRDRGQETQYF
J: TRBJ2-7; V: TRBV2; size: NA; D: TRBD1; DNA: TGTGCCAGCAGTTCGGACAGGGGCCACGAGCAGTACTTC; CDR3: CASSSDRGHEQYF
J: TRBJ2-7; V: TRBV10-2; size: NA; D: NA; DNA: TGCGCCAGCATAGGTAATAGCGGTACCTCCTACGAGCAGTACTTC; CDR3: CASIGNSGTSYEQYF
J: TRBJ2-7; V: TRBV6-1; size: NA; D: NA; DNA: TGTGCCAGCAACGCGGGTGGCGGCAGCTACGAGCAGTACTTC; CDR3: CASNAGGGSYEQYF
J: TRBJ2-2; V: TRBV5-1; size: NA; D: TRBD1; DNA: TGCGCCAGCAGCGTGACAGGGCCCACCGGGGAGCTGTTTTTT; CDR3: CASSVTGPTGELFF
J: TRBJ2-1; V: TRBV14; size: few; D: TRBD2; DNA: TGTGCCAGCAGCCAAGGGCTAGCGGCCTACAATGAGCAGTTCTTC; CDR3: CASSQGLAAYNEQFF
J: TRBJ1-2; V: TRBV15; size: once; D: TRBD1; DNA: TGTGCCACCAGCAGGACAGGGAACTATGGCTACACCTTC; CDR3: CATSRTGNYGYTF
J: TRBJ1-1; V: TRBV19; size: NA; D: NA; DNA: TGTGCCAGTAGTACCTTCAGGGCAAGTGAAGCTTTCTTT; CDR3: CASSTFRASEAFF
J: TRBJ1-4; V: TRBV7-9; size: few; D: TRBD1; DNA: TGTGCCAGCAGCTCGACCGGGACAGGGAATGAAAAACTGTTTTTT; CDR3: CASSSTGTGNEKLFF
J: TRBJ2-5; V: TRBV7-9; size: once; D: NA; DNA: TGTGCCAGCAGCTTACCCCGAGAGACCCAGTACTTC; CDR3: CASSLPRETQYF
J: TRBJ1-2; V: TRBV7-2; size: NA; D: TRBD1; DNA: TGTGCCAGCAGCTTAGTGGTAGGGGGCTCGAACTATGGCTACACCTTC; CDR3: CASSLVVGGSNYGYTF
J: TRBJ1-2; V: TRBV5-1; size: NA; D: TRBD1; DNA: TGCGCCAGCAGAGAACAAACCACTAACAGGGGGCGCGATGGCTACACCTTC; CDR3: CASREQTTNRGRDGYTF
J: TRBJ1-1; V: TRBV6-6; size: few; D: NA; DNA: TGTGCCAGCAGTCTCCAGGGGAGTGGAACTGAAGCTTTCTTT; CDR3: CASSLQGSGTEAFF
J: TRBJ2-3; V: TRBV7-3; size: NA; D: NA; DNA: TGTGCCAGCAGCCAGGCTAAAGCAGATACGCAGTATTTT; CDR3: CASSQAKADTQYF